This T cell receptor beta chain was captured by sequencing in a study of regulatory T cells in long-lasting Graves disease. Study-wide results and limits: Under persistent disease, TRBV28, TRBJ1-2 and TRBJ2-5 were used preferentially.

In building TCR beta libraries, iRepertoire HTBI primers were used together with Arm-PCR of CDR3 regions. Study processing details: Samples jointly harbored roughly 60 TRBV and 14 to 15 TRBJ segments. TCRdb reanalysed the multiplex PCR reads using MiXCR and keeps one entry per CDR3 protein. TCRdb, rather than the study authors, made the V and J calls. Of more than 350,000 distinct CDR3 sequences in the sample, around 20% are singletons; the top ten hold 14%. Germline CDR1 is SGHAT and CDR2 is FQNNGV. The CDR3 contains 16 residues. V was trimmed by 1 base and J by 4 bases, leaving 16 bases between them. Time point reported: persistent/refractory GD, antithyroid drugs over 5 years with positive TRAb. Scientists built the TCR library using RNA that was extracted from PBMCs. This clonotype was picked up many times. What it binds is not known.

The input for sequencing was peripheral blood mononuclear cells (PBMCs), taken when the disease was refractory, from a patient treated with antithyroid drugs. The receptor was isolated from a female donor with Graves disease. J is TRBJ2-5 and V is TRBV11-2, with D possibly TRBD1 on 5 matching bases. CDR3 region: CASSLVRRAGLETQYF. The CDR3, as DNA: TGTGCCAGCAGCTTAGTGCGTAGGGCAGGGTTAGAGACCCAGTACTTC.